Listed here are 17 T cell receptor beta chains from one sample, sequenced in a study of shared clonotypes between healthy human individuals. Using immunoSEQ multiplex PCR, the repertoire was profiled, and TCRdb retains in-frame clones only, with some absent. Here the sample spans 150,000 to 200,000 clones, about 93% being singletons. The sequenced sample was naive CD4+ T cells sorted from blood. Stated subset: CD45RA+ positively selected. The source is a woman aged 25 to 39 in good health.

J is TRBJ1-1 and V is TRBV2; unclear D gene. CDR3 length: 13 residues. V was pared by 8 bases and J by 6 bases, with 16 bases between. Germline V CDR1 and CDR2: SNHLY, FYNNEI. CDR3 nucleotides: TGTGCCAGCTGGGCACAAGGGCAAGCTGAAGCTTTCTTT. Its protein product is CASWAQGQAEAFF.

The chain couples TRBV5-1 to TRBJ1-2; 7 bases fit TRBD1. The CDR3 extends over 16 amino acids. With 1 base clipped from V and 2 bases from J, the junction kept 8 bases outside the gene matches. Germline V gene lookup returns CDR1 SGHRS and CDR2 YFSETQ. CDR3: CASSLSQGQGNYGYTF. The CDR3 nucleotides are TGCGCCAGCAGCTTGTCACAGGGGCAGGGGAACTATGGCTACACCTTC.

V is TRBV6-5 and J is TRBJ1-1; D not certain. V lost 0 bases and J lost 1, with 12 bases in between. Looked up from germline, CDR1 is MNHEY and CDR2 is SVGAGI. This CDR3 is built from 16 residues. CDR3 residues: CASSYSGGRANTEAFF. The CDR3 coding sequence is TGTGCCAGCAGTTACTCGGGAGGGAGGGCGAACACTGAAGCTTTCTTT.

The CDR3 is CASSGTGITGELFF. CDR3 DNA sequence: TGTGCCAGCAGTGGGACAGGGATTACCGGGGAGCTGTTTTTT. This chain links TRBV2 with TRBJ2-2, with 8 bases identical to TRBD1. After removal of 4 bases from V and 5 bases from J, the junction contained 3 bases not matched to a gene. The germline gives CDR1 SNHLY, CDR2 FYNNEI. The CDR3 is 14 residues long.

CDR3: CASSLRPDTIYF. DNA for the CDR3: TGTGCCAGCAGTTTAAGGCCGGACACCATATATTTT. The V and J genes are TRBV28 and TRBJ1-3; D remains ambiguous. There are 12 residues in the CDR3. CDR1 and CDR2 (germline): MDHEN, SYDVKM. Trimming removed 2 bases from V and 8 bases from J, with 7 bases in between.

The chain joins TRBV4-1 to TRBJ2-1; 11 bases are a match to TRBD2. Germline CDR1 MGHRA, CDR2 YSYEKL. The length of the CDR3 is 16 residues. Trimming at V came to 4 bases and at J to 6 bases, leaving 8 bases not matched to a gene. CDR3 sequence reads: CASSRSGTSGPNEQFF. The CDR3 nucleotides are TGCGCCAGCAGCCGGTCCGGGACTAGCGGTCCCAATGAGCAGTTCTTC.

Points on this clone: At one of its ends the junction is not consistent with the germline gene, which may arise from a read error. The chain is built from TRBV7-8 and TRBJ2-5, with 9 nucleotides matching TRBD2. The end of the DNA aligns better with TRBJ2-7, so the J call may be wrong. The germline CDR1 and CDR2 sequences are SGHVS and FQNEAQ. The CDR3 length is 15 residues. In DNA form, the CDR3 reads TGTGCCAGCAGTTTAGGGACTAGCCAGCTGTACGAGCAGTACTTC. Protein: CASSLGTSQLYEQYF.

The chain is built from TRBV7-8 and TRBJ2-5; the match to TRBD2 covers 7 bases. Trimming took 3 bases from V and 1 from J; bases not matched to a gene: 8. The length of the CDR3 is 16 residues. In germline, CDR1 is SGHVS, CDR2 FQNEAQ. CDR3 sequence reads: CASSFNRDYLQETQYF. In nucleotides, the CDR3 is TGTGCCAGCAGCTTCAACCGGGACTACCTCCAAGAGACCCAGTACTTC.

The chain employs TRBV5-5 and TRBJ2-7; unclear D gene. The CDR3 runs to 15 residues. The V end lost 4 bases, the J end lost 6 bases, and 20 bases lay between the germline ends. The germline V gene has CDR1 SGHKS and CDR2 YYEKEE (reference sequence). The CDR3 reads CASSPQSPARGEQYF. The CDR3 coding sequence is TGTGCCAGCAGCCCTCAGTCCCCGGCCCGAGGCGAGCAGTACTTC. Full variable domain (remainder filled in from reference TRBV5-5 and TRBJ2-7): DAGVTQSPTHLIKTRGQQVTLRCSPISGHKSVSWYQQVLGQGPQFIFQYYEKEERGRGNFPDRFSARQFPNYSSELNVNALLLGDSALYLCASSPQSPARGEQYFGPGTRLTVT.

V usage is TRBV19 and J usage is TRBJ1-5; a weak D match, TRBD1 (5 bases). The CDR3 totals 16 residues. Trimming stripped 11 bases from V and 3 bases from J, with 23 bases between. CDR1 and CDR2 from the germline V gene are LNHDA and SQIVND (reference sequence). The CDR3 DNA follows: TGTGCCGTGCCGATGGGGGAAGGGGAGGACAATCAGCCCCAGCATTTT. It encodes CAVPMGEGEDNQPQHF.

This sequence joins TRBV4-3 and TRBJ2-7, with D hard to call. The V end was cut by 1 base, the J end by 4 bases, with 8 bases between. The V gene's germline CDR1 is LGHNA and CDR2 YSLEER. This CDR3 contains 13 residues. DNA for the CDR3: TGCGCCAGCAGCCAAGTACAGAAGTACGAGCAGTACTTC. This encodes CASSQVQKYEQYF.

The chain couples TRBV6-6 to TRBJ2-1, with D possibly matching TRBD2 (6 bases). Deletions cut 6 bases from V and 0 bases from J, with 12 bases between. Germline CDR1 MNHNY, CDR2 SVGAGI (reference sequence). The CDR3 loop spans 15 amino acids. DNA for the CDR3: TGTGCCAGCAGACCCATGACTAGCTCCTACAATGAGCAGTTCTTC. Protein product: CASRPMTSSYNEQFF.

The CDR3 region is CATSTGQGAYSNQPQHF. In nucleotides, the CDR3 is TGTGCCACCAGCACCGGACAGGGGGCCTATAGCAATCAGCCCCAGCATTTT. The chain joins TRBV15 to TRBJ1-5; 11 nucleotides line up with TRBD1. The CDR3 spans 17 residues. Germline V lookup: CDR1 LNHNV, CDR2 YYDKDF (reference sequence). V lost 4 bases and J lost 0; bases outside the gene matches: 5.

This clone was observed a single time. This sequence joins TRBV18 and TRBJ2-2; 7 bases match TRBD1. J was trimmed by 4 bases and V by 1 base; bases with no gene match: 3. There are 15 residues in the CDR3. The germline CDR1 and CDR2 sequences are KGHSH and LQKENI. The CDR3 nucleotides are TGTGCCAGCTCACCACGGACAGGAATCACCGGGGAGCTGTTTTTT. Translation gives CASSPRTGITGELFF.

A remark on this clone: At the DNA level, this CDR3 is encoded by other sequences in the same sample as well. V is TRBV28 and J is TRBJ2-3; D unresolved. V was cut by 1 base and J by 1 base, with 3 bases left in between. The CDR3 sequence is 13 residues long. Germline assignment: CDR1 MDHEN and CDR2 SYDVKM. CDR3 sequence reads: CASSLSGTDTQYF. The CDR3 nucleotides read TGTGCCAGCAGTTTATCCGGCACAGATACGCAGTATTTT.

This clone was detected only once. The CDR3 bases are TGTGCCAGCAGCAAAGAATCCGAAGACAATGAGCAGTTCTTC. It yields the protein CASSKESEDNEQFF. The chain joins TRBV21-1 to TRBJ2-1. TRBV21-1 counts as a pseudogene. The CDR3 loop spans 14 amino acids.

This clone was detected only once. This chain uses TRBV6-1 with TRBJ1-5; D is unclear. The CDR3 length is 13 residues. Germline CDR1 reads MNHNS; CDR2 reads SASEGT. Trimming removed 3 bases from V and 4 bases from J, with 7 bases in between. CDR3 coding DNA: TGTGCCAGCAGTGATGGGGAGAATCAGCCCCAGCATTTT. Translation gives CASSDGENQPQHF.